Presented here are 23 T cell receptor beta chains from one specimen sequenced in a study of beta chain features in type 1 diabetes. These receptors' targets are unknown. Expressed TCRB transcripts got sequenced, as all isolated RNA was reverse transcribed. Assay: immunoSEQ multiplex PCR; the TCRdb copy retains only in-frame clones and omits some. Of about 660,000 clones detected, roughly an eighth appear once; the ten largest clones hold approximately 0.043%. Study-level results: People with Type 1 diabetes carried modestly yet significantly shorter TCRB CDR3s in all four CD4+ subsets.

The specimen was naive CD4+ T cells from blood. These receptor sequences come from a man aged 18 to 30 with type 1 diabetes.

The V call is TRBV5-4, the J call TRBJ2-3, with 9 bases lining up with TRBD1. Trimming took 3 bases from V and 5 from J; bases not matched to a gene: 4. CDR1 is SGHNT and CDR2 is YYREEE in the germline V gene (reference sequence). The CDR3 is 14 residues long. The CDR3 DNA is TGTGCCAGCAGCTGGGACAGGGAGGGAGATACGCAGTATTTT. Its protein is CASSWDREGDTQYF.

This clone was found a few times. The J gene is TRBJ2-1, the V gene TRBV7-2; possibly TRBD1 for D (5 bases). Trimming pared 5 bases from V and 9 bases from J, leaving 23 bases between. Germline assignment: CDR1 SGHTA and CDR2 FQGNSA. This CDR3 spans 16 amino acids. The CDR3 DNA is TGTGCCAGCAGCCCGTCCTCAGGGTTTCGGATGGGTGAGCAGTTCTTC. Protein sequence: CASSPSSGFRMGEQFF.

The V gene is TRBV29-1, the J gene TRBJ1-1; 8 bases fit TRBD1. Germline trimming cut 6 bases from V and 0 bases from J; bases unmatched to any gene: 3. The CDR3 sequence is 13 residues long. Germline loops: CDR1 SQVTM, CDR2 ANQGSEA. The CDR3 bases are TGCAGCGTCCAACAGGGGGTGAACACTGAAGCTTTCTTT. As protein: CSVQQGVNTEAFF.

CDR3 in amino acids: CASSSRQGSYEQYF. The CDR3 region has the DNA TGTGCCAGCAGCTCCCGACAGGGCTCCTACGAGCAGTACTTC. This rearrangement joins TRBV11-1 to TRBJ2-7, with 7 bases lining up with TRBD1. CDR3 length equals 14 residues. V gave up 4 bases and J gave up 0 bases; unmatched junction bases: 3. Looked up from germline, CDR1 is SGHAT and CDR2 is FQDESV (reference sequence).

This chain connects TRBV6-4 to TRBJ1-2; a possible D gene is TRBD1 (6 bases). The CDR3 covers 11 residues. Germline CDR1 and CDR2: MRHNA and SNTAGT. V gave up 8 bases and J gave up 7 bases, with 11 bases separating them. CDR3 loop: CASGTGSGYTF. CDR3 DNA sequence: TGTGCCAGCGGTACAGGGAGTGGCTACACCTTC.

This clone was detected a few times. The chain carries TRBV4-3 and TRBJ2-6; D may be TRBD1 or TRBD2 (5 bases each). Germline values: CDR1 LGHNA, CDR2 YSLEER. The V gene lost 0 bases and the J gene lost 0 bases, with 12 bases spanning the gap. The CDR3 loop spans 18 amino acids. CDR3 sequence: CASSQDPGASSGANVLTF. CDR3 DNA: TGCGCCAGCAGCCAAGATCCCGGGGCCAGCTCTGGGGCCAACGTCCTGACTTTC.

The J gene is TRBJ2-1, the V gene TRBV5-1, with unresolved D. V lost 4 bases to trimming and J lost 0 bases, with 11 bases between them. The germline CDR1 and CDR2 sequences are SGHRS and YFSETQ. The CDR3 extends over 15 amino acids. In DNA, the CDR3 is TGCGCCAGCAGCACAGCCCTGAGCTCCTACAATGAGCAGTTCTTC. Amino acid sequence: CASSTALSSYNEQFF.

The J gene is TRBJ1-2, the V gene TRBV6-1; D gene unclear. Germline values: CDR1 MNHNS, CDR2 SASEGT. Between the trimmed V and J ends, which lost 1 base and 8 bases, there was a span of 5 bases. The CDR3 length is 11 residues. DNA for the CDR3: TGTGCCAGCAGTGAAGGGGCCGGCTACACCTTC. This sequence encodes CASSEGAGYTF.

This chain joins TRBV19 and TRBJ2-1, with 9 positions matching TRBD2. With V trimmed by 3 bases and J by 4 bases, 1 base remained unmatched. This CDR3 has 14 amino acids. CDR1 LNHDA and CDR2 SQIVND come from the germline V gene (reference sequence). The CDR3: CASSMTSGYNEQFF. In nucleotides, the CDR3 is TGTGCCAGTAGTATGACTAGCGGTTACAATGAGCAGTTCTTC.

The CDR3 reads CASSLGDHGYTF. The CDR3 DNA sequence: TGTGCCAGCAGCTTAGGGGACCATGGCTACACCTTC. The chain uses TRBV7-2 and TRBJ1-2, with TRBD1 as a possible D gene (5 bases). V lost 1 base to trimming and J lost 6 bases, with 6 bases between them. The CDR3 contains 12 residues. The germline V gene has CDR1 SGHTA and CDR2 FQGNSA. Variable domain in full (rest from reference TRBV7-2 and TRBJ1-2): GAGVSQSPSNKVTEKGKDVELRCDPISGHTALYWYRQSLGQGLEFLIYFQGNSAPDKSGLPSDRFSAERTGGSVSTLTIQRTQQEDSAVYLCASSLGDHGYTFGSGTRLTVV.

This clone was detected only a few times. The chain joins TRBV5-1 to TRBJ2-1; D call uncertain. The CDR3 runs 14 residues. In germline, CDR1 is SGHRS, CDR2 YFSETQ. Trimming pared 5 bases from V and 5 bases from J, leaving 14 bases between. The CDR3 bases are TGCGCCAGCAGGAGGCTAGTAGCCCACAATGAGCAGTTCTTC. It codes for CASRRLVAHNEQFF.

The V and J genes are TRBV6-1 and TRBJ2-1; TRBD2 matches at 9 bases. The V gene's germline CDR1 is MNHNS and CDR2 SASEGT. J was trimmed by 2 bases and V by 6 bases; bases with no gene match: 2. This CDR3 has 14 residues. Here the CDR3 reads CASRVAGAYNEQFF. The DNA of the CDR3 is TGTGCCAGCAGGGTAGCGGGAGCCTACAATGAGCAGTTCTTC.

CDR3 residues: CSVGDLQETQYF. CDR3 DNA: TGCAGCGTTGGCGACCTGCAAGAGACCCAGTACTTC. The chain is built from TRBV29-1 and TRBJ2-5; D unresolved. V lost 4 bases and J lost 2, with 8 bases in between. In germline, CDR1 is SQVTM, CDR2 ANQGSEA. The CDR3 is made up of 12 amino acids.

The chain joins TRBV2 to TRBJ1-1; unclear D gene. Germline V gene sequence: CDR1 SNHLY, CDR2 FYNNEI. The CDR3 loop spans 13 amino acids. V gave up 0 bases and J gave up 5 bases, with 7 bases separating them. This chain's CDR3 is CASSEAPGTEAFF. CDR3 in DNA: TGTGCCAGCAGTGAAGCGCCGGGGACTGAAGCTTTCTTT.

The V gene is TRBV19, the J gene TRBJ2-5; D is tentatively TRBD1 or TRBD2 (5 bases each). Germline lookup yields CDR1 LNHDA and CDR2 SQIVND (reference sequence). The V gene lost 5 bases and the J gene lost 6 bases, with 13 bases spanning the gap. This CDR3 has 13 amino acids. CDR3 bases: TGTGCCAGTAGTGGCCGGGACGAAAAGACCCAGTACTTC. Its protein is CASSGRDEKTQYF. Full variable domain (missing parts from reference TRBV19 and TRBJ2-5): DGGITQSPKYLFRKEGQNVTLSCEQNLNHDAMYWYRQDPGQGLRLIYYSQIVNDFQKGDIAEGYSVSREKKESFPLTVTSAQKNPTAFYLCASSGRDEKTQYFGPGTRLLVL.

The chain carries TRBV15 and TRBJ2-2, with TRBD2 matching over 12 bases. CDR3 length: 18 residues. V lost 3 bases to trimming and J lost 3 bases; unmatched junction nucleotides: 8. Germline V gene lookup returns CDR1 LNHNV and CDR2 YYDKDF (reference sequence). In nucleotides, the CDR3 is TGTGCCACCAGCAGCGGCCCCGGACTAGCGGGGTACACCGGGGAGCTGTTTTTT. It yields the protein CATSSGPGLAGYTGELFF.

The chain employs TRBV14 and TRBJ2-5; TRBD2 might be the D (6 bases). The CDR3 is 15 amino acids. From germline, CDR1 is SGHDN and CDR2 FVKESK. Trimming took 5 bases from V and 5 from J, leaving 18 bases between them. In DNA form, the CDR3 reads TGTGCCAGCAGCTACCTGGGACCACGGGGGGAGACCCAGTACTTC. It is translated as CASSYLGPRGETQYF.

The chain combines TRBV21-1 with TRBJ2-1; the table's D call, TRBD2, has no DNA check behind it. TRBV21-1 is assigned pseudogene status. The CDR3 sequence is 17 residues long. CDR3 residues: CASSKRRWTSYANEQFF. The CDR3 bases are TGTGCCAGCAGCAAAAGGCGTTGGACTTCGTACGCGAATGAGCAGTTCTTC.

The V and J genes are TRBV7-9 and TRBJ2-7; no clear D. Germline V gene lookup returns CDR1 SEHNR and CDR2 FQNEAQ (reference sequence). The CDR3 is 11 residues long. Trimming shortened V by 8 bases and J by 2 bases, and 7 bases separated the two germline ends. For the CDR3, the DNA is TGTGCCAGCGGGCGGACCTACGAGCAGTACTTC. This codes for CASGRTYEQYF.

The chain couples TRBV10-3 to TRBJ1-2, with 10 positions matching TRBD1. This CDR3 is 15 amino acids long. V lost 10 bases to trimming and J lost 5 bases; unmatched junction nucleotides: 13. Germline-derived CDR1 and CDR2 are ENHRY and SYGVKD. CDR3 nucleotides: TGTGCCACCGCCCGCGGACAGGGGGAAGGGTATGGCTACACCTTC. It is translated as CATARGQGEGYGYTF.

The chain links TRBV5-6 to TRBJ2-2; possible D gene TRBD2, 5 bases. This CDR3 region has 15 residues. Germline values: CDR1 SGHDT, CDR2 YYEEEE. V gave up 0 bases and J gave up 6 bases, with 12 bases separating them. The CDR3: CASSLGYWEPGELFF. CDR3 sequence (DNA): TGTGCCAGCAGCTTGGGATATTGGGAGCCCGGGGAGCTGTTTTTT.

This clone was counted between two and nine times. The V gene is TRBV6-5, the J gene TRBJ1-1, with D possibly TRBD1 on 6 matching bases. The V end lost 5 bases, the J end lost 5 bases, and 12 bases lay between the germline ends. Germline CDR1 MNHEY, CDR2 SVGAGI. This CDR3 region has 13 residues. CDR3 DNA sequence: TGTGCCAGCAGTACTGCAGGGGCTACTGAAGCTTTCTTT. This codes for CASSTAGATEAFF.

This chain joins TRBV7-9 and TRBJ2-7, with TRBD1 identical over 8 bases. Germline V gene lookup returns CDR1 SEHNR and CDR2 FQNEAQ (reference sequence). This CDR3 has 17 residues. V lost 4 bases and J lost 5; bases outside the gene matches: 16. The CDR3 DNA sequence: TGTGCCAGCAGCTGGGCGACAAGTACAGGGGGATTAGACGAGCAGTACTTC. This sequence encodes CASSWATSTGGLDEQYF.